This T cell receptor beta chain was recorded in a study of cytomegalovirus exposure and HLA in healthy donors (dated by TCRdb to 2017 to 2019). Turning to the overall study: An earlier analysis of roughly 610 of the donors reported approximately 260 Gb of sequence data and 117 million unique TCR beta sequences obtained from approximately 180 million T cells. Roughly 300 gigabases of sequencing data and around 80 million unique TCR sequences made up an early release that covered approximately 650 HLA-typed donors. Of the 300 to 500 genotyped donors, 80% to 90% were placed in the genetic ancestry cluster associated with self-reported Caucasian donors. The study was designed to test whether signatures of past pathogen exposure could be identified by cataloging public T cell receptors. The study profiled the T cell repertoires of fewer than 850 subjects by immunosequencing and related them to cytomegalovirus serostatus. In addition to the first cohort of roughly 670 subjects, a separate validation cohort of over 90 different subjects was used. The study combined high-throughput TCR immunosequencing, statistical association of individual TCRs with disease status, and machine learning to predict cytomegalovirus infection status. A later analysis re-analyzed previously published TCR beta repertoires from 660 or so donors and added high-resolution HLA genotyping to study TCR occurrence patterns. Rather than drawing on any new phenotypic data, the later analysis identified candidate immune exposures from TCR beta sequences and the way those sequences occurred across donors. In an earlier analysis of 500 to 650 of the donors, high-throughput TCR beta sequencing was used to judge whether each TCR beta V gene segment behaved as functional or pseudogenic. Donor age, sex, ethnicity and CMV serostatus were collected together with the repertoire data. Genome-wide SNP genotypes for about 65% of the roughly 670 donors were used in a later genetic analysis, which treated that subset as a discovery cohort. Every discovery cohort repertoire had been produced on one sequencing platform. Class I and class II HLA loci were covered by the typing at four-digit resolution. The number of donors typed differed by locus, with 629-630 for A, B, C, DRB1 and DQB1, around 560 for DQA1, about 610 for DPA1, and over 400 for DPB1. Because of strong linkage in the cohort, roughly 5 DR-DQ haplotypes were treated as single units for association and clustering. Across 300 to 400 genotyped donors of the cohort, an average of about 220,000 unique TCR beta nucleotide sequences per donor were sequenced, and 15% to 20% of those sequences were non-productive. Findings and caveats that apply to the study as a whole: A further reported finding was that TCR beta sequences accurately predicted the HLA-A and HLA-B alleles for most subjects in the first cohort. Correlated functional status among segregating V segments might reflect linkage disequilibrium, but an unknown experimental factor could not be ruled out. Roughly uniform sequencing depth across donors was assumed in presence/absence analyses, although this assumption may not hold. Broadly in line with IMGT annotations, most TCR beta V segments showed up in productive rearrangements about 87% or about 30% of the time in an earlier analysis of 450 to 750 of the donors. In a later analysis, HLA-associated TCR beta chains showed more clonal expansion and lower generation probabilities than non-associated chains that were equally common. In a later analysis, most CMV-associated TCR beta chains were found to appear HLA-restricted, with HLA associations seemingly driven largely by CMV exposure. A cluster of highly shared sequence variants was judged likely to represent a technical artifact of the sequencing pipeline. Specific HLA alleles were associated with 16,951 TCR beta sequences at a false discovery rate of 0.05 in a later analysis. Only TCR beta chains were sequenced in this cohort, and the absence of alpha or paired-chain data limited detectable features. In the study, 150 to 200 TCR beta chains were listed as associated with cytomegalovirus. In vitro tests confirmed that three of the cytomegalovirus-associated TCR beta chains recognize cytomegalovirus antigens. Because counts were too low, approximately 18 rarely observed V segments, including chromosome 9 orphons, were excluded from the earlier analysis of around 640 of the donors. In a later analysis, the rate of TCR association differed among HLA loci, with DRB1 alleles having the most associated TCRs and HLA-C alleles having the fewest. Immune exposure information for the cohort was limited to CMV serostatus. V-gene and J-gene trimming of TCR beta chains was associated with a missense DCLRE1C variant in a later genetic analysis, and the association was replicated in an independent cohort. The classifier was reported to diagnose cytomegalovirus status with high specificity and sensitivity in both the original and validation cohorts. Assigning TCR associations to individual alleles was difficult when HLA alleles, especially DR and DQ, strongly co-occurred. A later genetic analysis reported fewer N-insertions in productive TCRs among donors in an Asian-associated ancestry cluster than the approximately 700-donor mean. The authors suggested that the approach could potentially be extended to other disease states and immunological phenotypes. A later analysis reported that several top co-occurrence clusters appeared linked to parvovirus B19, influenza, CMV and Epstein-Barr virus. Because HLA typing was missing for some donors at each locus, association tests included only the typed subset. Most TCR sequences were seen in very few donors, while some public TCRs were found in many individuals. Because the 87-base-pair reads could not distinguish some IMGT-functional V segments, including TRBV6-2 and TRBV6-3, those segments were excluded.

Notes on this clone: The specificity of this receptor is unknown. No base qualities exist here, and no much larger clone lies one base off it.

Library construction relied on the immunoSEQ multiplex PCR assay. The multiplex PCR relied on a mix of 60 forward primers for TCR Vbeta segments and 13 reverse primers for TCR Jbeta segments. The CDR3 region of rearranged TCR beta genes was amplified from genomic DNA with a multiplex PCR assay. On the Illumina HiSeq System, the amplified TCR beta libraries were sequenced as 87-base-pair reads. Per the original workflow: In a later analysis, tens of millions of unique TCR beta chains were counted across the roughly 610 repertoires, and roughly 9.9 million of these chains were shared by at least two donors. Raw reads were error-corrected and collapsed into unique sequences by a nearest-neighbor algorithm in which closely related sequences were merged to remove PCR and sequencing errors. CDR3 sequences were aligned to IMGT reference sequences to assign V, D and J gene segments. For a sequence to be retained, a match of at least six nucleotides to both a V gene segment and a J gene segment was required. A rearrangement was called productive if the CDR3 had no stop codons and remained in frame with V and J, and every other rearrangement was called non-productive. Following IMGT convention, CDR3 was defined as the stretch from the second conserved V-encoded cysteine up to the conserved J-encoded phenylalanine. The earlier analysis of about 500 of the donors excluded sequences that lacked an unambiguous match to a single V gene segment. An earlier analysis of roughly 590 of the donors called V segments functional above 56.7% productive rearrangements and segregating when the between-donor standard deviation exceeded 5%. A statistical classification framework was built to diagnose cytomegalovirus status from the catalog of TCR beta chain sequences. In a later analysis, TCR nucleotide sequences were compared against IMGT/GENE-DB human TR gene sequences so that V and J genes could be assigned. Using the TCRdist pipeline, a later analysis assigned CDR3 sequences along with most-parsimonious VDJ recombination scenarios. In a later analysis, every TCR beta chain was defined by the combination of its CDR3 amino acid sequence and its V-gene family, and reads without a unique V-gene family were dropped. A later analysis removed 600 or so highly shared, low-generation-probability nucleotide sequences to deal with suspected cross-contamination and a sequencing artifact. For each public chain, a later analysis derived a clonal expansion index from normalized ranks of inferred template counts within each repertoire. In a later analysis, generation probabilities were computed with a VDJ recombination model fitted to out-of-frame rearrangements, and the resulting probabilities were checked against IGoR. Hypergeometric tests were used in a later analysis to score TCR-TCR, TCR-HLA and TCR-CMV co-occurrence, with a repertoire-size bias correction applied to the TCR pairs. To estimate false discovery rates, a later analysis permuted the HLA or CMV assignments 20 times. In a later analysis, co-occurring TCRs were grouped using DBSCAN, with TCRdist sequence similarity added in when clustering inside HLA-allele-positive subsets. Repertoires with fewer than 30,000 or more than 120,000 public chains were left out of co-occurrence clustering, as were roughly five repertoires with anomalous nucleotide sharing. Imported from immuneACCESS, the table was reduced by TCRdb to in-frame sequences with V and J called. These copies leave out some clones; in studies compared against another copy, an unresolved V gene accounts for under half, and the cause of the remainder is not known. That table furnishes V, J and clone size, whereas the DNA furnished D and trimming. The sample table records approximately 120,000 clones; 55% to 75% of these occur just once. The top ten hold approximately 5.5% of the sample.

The cohort was made up of 666 healthy bone marrow donors. All cohort members were sampled while nominally healthy, although unrecorded immune exposures were likely present. The donor was CMV seropositive and belonged to the group of more than 250 seropositive cohort members. Every donor gave a peripheral blood sample, and the peripheral blood mononuclear cells from that sample were used for TCR beta sequencing. Genomic DNA was extracted from the blood cell samples with the Qiagen DNeasy Blood Extraction Kit. Sequences LNHDA (CDR1) and SQIVND (CDR2) are obtained from the germline V gene (reference sequence). V ends up 7 bases short and J 7 bases short, with an unmatched junction base count of 8. Reading from cysteine to phenylalanine, the CDR3 counts 14 amino acids. The sequence is cut down to CDR3 DNA, 42 bases in frame from base 1.

Specimen: PBMCs. This TCR was sampled from a woman between 70 and 85 years old in good health and CMV-seropositive. This chain joins TRBV19 to TRBJ1-5, with 9 middle bases fitting TRBD1. The bases read TGTGCCAGTAATCACCGGACAGGGGTCCAGCCCCAGCATTTT. This sequence encodes CASNHRTGVQPQHF. The full variable domain, completed from the reference TRBV19 and TRBJ1-5 proteins outside the CDR3, reads DGGITQSPKYLFRKEGQNVTLSCEQNLNHDAMYWYRQDPGQGLRLIYYSQIVNDFQKGDIAEGYSVSREKKESFPLTVTSAQKNPTAFYLCASNHRTGVQPQHFGDGTRLSIL.